This entry lists 29 T cell receptor beta chains sequenced from one sample in a study of glioma-infiltrating T cells after dendritic cell vaccination. Profiling relied on immunoSEQ multiplex PCR, and the TCRdb table lists in-frame clones only, not all of them. The top ten hold 11% of the sample, which has about 49,000 clones, roughly 85% seen once. Specimen: blood, collected before dendritic cell vaccination. The source is a human donor with glioblastoma.

The rearrangement links TRBV7-8 to TRBJ1-1; D gene uncertain. The CDR3 runs 13 residues. Deletions cut 5 bases from V and 1 base from J, with 8 bases between. Looked up from germline, CDR1 is SGHVS and CDR2 is FQNEAQ. The CDR3 nucleotides are TGTGCCAGCAGCCTCGGGTCGAACACTGAAGCTTTCTTT. Translation: CASSLGSNTEAFF.

V and J are TRBV6-1 and TRBJ2-7; TRBD2 matches 7 bases. This CDR3 region has 15 residues. The germline V gene has CDR1 MNHNS and CDR2 SASEGT. V lost 3 bases to trimming and J lost 9 bases; unmatched junction nucleotides: 14. DNA of the CDR3: TGTGCCAGCAGTGACACTGCAATGGACAAGCGGGGGCAGTACTTC. It encodes CASSDTAMDKRGQYF.

This clone turned up a few times. The V and J genes are TRBV6-6 and TRBJ1-5; possible D gene TRBD1, 5 bases. CDR3 size: 15 residues. In germline, CDR1 is MNHNY, CDR2 SVGAGI (reference sequence). The germline V and J ends were trimmed by 6 bases and 2 bases, with 14 bases remaining between them. This CDR3 is CASSRAGEGNQPQHF. CDR3 coding DNA: TGTGCCAGCAGCCGAGCGGGGGAGGGCAATCAGCCCCAGCATTTT.

The chain carries TRBV5-8 and TRBJ2-7, with 7 positions matching TRBD2. The junction had 8 bases not matched to a gene; V was cut back by 2 bases and J by 3 bases. Germline CDR1 SGHTS, CDR2 YDEGEE. The CDR3 totals 15 residues. The CDR3 loop reads CASSLNLGGGYEQYF. The CDR3 nucleotides are TGTGCCAGCAGCTTAAACCTGGGGGGGGGCTACGAGCAGTACTTC.

The V call is TRBV7-2, the J call TRBJ1-4; TRBD1 agrees at 8 bases. The CDR3 is 15 amino acids. Germline V gene lookup returns CDR1 SGHTA and CDR2 FQGNSA. V shed 6 bases, J shed 0 bases, and the junction held 3 bases outside the gene matches. The CDR3 loop is CASRLQGATNEKLFF. In nucleotides, the CDR3 is TGTGCCAGCAGACTACAGGGGGCAACTAATGAAAAACTGTTTTTT.

This clone showed up just once. The chain links TRBV5-1 to TRBJ2-7, with unresolved D. V was trimmed by 0 bases and J by 3 bases, leaving 7 bases between them. The germline CDR1 and CDR2 sequences are SGHRS and YFSETQ. The CDR3 totals 13 residues. This chain's CDR3 is CASSLAQNYEQYF. CDR3 sequence (DNA): TGCGCCAGCAGCTTGGCACAGAACTACGAGCAGTACTTC.

The V gene is TRBV29-1, the J gene TRBJ2-2, with 11 bases that match TRBD1. After removal of 4 bases from V and 0 bases from J, the junction contained 7 bases not matched to a gene. Germline V gene sequence: CDR1 SQVTM, CDR2 ANQGSEA. The CDR3 sequence is 17 residues long. The CDR3 DNA reads as TGCAGCGTTGCCGGACAGGGGGCTCGGGCGAACACCGGGGAGCTGTTTTTT. Translation: CSVAGQGARANTGELFF.

The chain employs TRBV18 and TRBJ1-2; 8 positions agree with TRBD1. Germline CDR1 is KGHSH and CDR2 is LQKENI. The ends lost 3 bases at V and 5 bases at J; junction bases unmatched: 14. The CDR3 extends over 17 amino acids. CDR3 amino acids: CASSPGPGQAFEYGYTF. In DNA, the CDR3 is TGTGCCAGCTCACCCGGCCCGGGACAGGCATTTGAATATGGCTACACCTTC.

The chain uses TRBV5-1 and TRBJ2-7, with TRBD1 as a possible D gene (5 bases). The CDR3 sequence is 15 residues long. Trimming shortened V by 4 bases and J by 2 bases, and 16 bases separated the two germline ends. CDR1 and CDR2 from the germline V gene are SGHRS and YFSETQ. In DNA form, the CDR3 reads TGCGCCAGCAGCCTAGGACACGCAGATCCCTACGAGCAGTACTTC. This gives the protein CASSLGHADPYEQYF. Using reference TRBV5-1 and TRBJ2-7 for the parts outside the CDR3, the full variable domain is KAGVTQTPRYLIKTRGQQVTLSCSPISGHRSVSWYQQTPGQGLQFLFEYFSETQRNKGNFPGRFSGRQFSNSRSEMNVSTLELGDSALYLCASSLGHADPYEQYFGPGTRLTVT.

The V gene is TRBV15, the J gene TRBJ1-1; D is unclear. The CDR3 loop spans 13 amino acids. V was clipped by 0 bases and J by 7 bases, with 9 bases between them. Germline V CDR1 and CDR2: LNHNV, YYDKDF (reference sequence). The CDR3 reads CATSRDRGYEAFF. For the CDR3, the DNA is TGTGCCACCAGCAGAGATAGAGGGTATGAAGCTTTCTTT.

The chain has TRBV4-1 and TRBJ1-2; D not resolved. With 4 bases removed from V and 3 bases from J, the gap between germline ends came to 15 bases. This CDR3 region has 15 residues. Germline assignment: CDR1 MGHRA and CDR2 YSYEKL. The CDR3 protein is CASSLREDLDYGYTF. CDR3 DNA sequence: TGCGCCAGCAGCCTGAGGGAAGATCTGGACTATGGCTACACCTTC.

V is TRBV6-4 and J is TRBJ2-1, with 10 bases matching TRBD2. Germline V gene data show CDR1 as MRHNA and CDR2 as SNTAGT. The CDR3 spans 15 residues. V was clipped by 6 bases and J by 3 bases; unmatched bases: 5. DNA for the CDR3: TGTGCCAGCAGCATAGCGGGAGGATTCTACAATGAGCAGTTCTTC. It is translated as CASSIAGGFYNEQFF.

The chain couples TRBV5-1 to TRBJ1-1, with TRBD1 identical over 7 bases. CDR3 size: 13 residues. Germline assignment: CDR1 SGHRS and CDR2 YFSETQ. Trimming at V came to 2 bases and at J to 4 bases, leaving 2 bases not matched to a gene. CDR3 in amino acids: CASSLQGTTEAFF. In nucleotides, the CDR3 is TGCGCCAGCAGCTTACAGGGGACCACTGAAGCTTTCTTT.

This chain links TRBV18 with TRBJ1-1, with D unclear. V lost 2 bases and J 0 bases, leaving 7 bases between the germline ends. Germline V gives CDR1 KGHSH, CDR2 LQKENI. The length of the CDR3 is 14 residues. The DNA for the CDR3 is TGTGCCAGCTCACCATCTACAGTGAACACTGAAGCTTTCTTT. This gives the protein CASSPSTVNTEAFF.

The chain carries TRBV6-5 and TRBJ2-5; TRBD2 matches at 14 bases. There are 16 residues in the CDR3. Looked up from germline, CDR1 is MNHEY and CDR2 is SVGAGI. V was pared by 4 bases and J by 2 bases, with 3 bases of the junction left unmatched. CDR3 nucleotides: TGTGCCAGCAGTTCGACTAGCGGGGGGGTACAAGAGACCCAGTACTTC. It encodes CASSSTSGGVQETQYF.

This clone was detected once. The chain couples TRBV9 to TRBJ2-1; the D is unclear. The V gene lost 0 bases and the J gene lost 5 bases, with 3 bases spanning the gap. CDR1 and CDR2 (germline): SGDLS, YYNGEE. The CDR3 runs 12 residues. The CDR3 here is CASSVDNNEQFF. The CDR3, as DNA: TGTGCCAGCAGCGTAGACAACAATGAGCAGTTCTTC.

This clone has just one count. The chain couples TRBV20-1 to TRBJ2-3; weak D call: TRBD1 (5 bases). This CDR3 contains 11 residues. The germline V and J ends were trimmed by 6 bases and 5 bases, with 9 bases remaining between them. Per the germline V gene, CDR1 is DFQATT and CDR2 is SNEGSKA (reference sequence). The CDR3 here is CSANRGDTQYF. The DNA for the CDR3 is TGCAGTGCGAATAGGGGAGATACGCAGTATTTT.

This chain links TRBV4-3 with TRBJ2-6; 9 positions agree with TRBD1. The germline V gene has CDR1 LGHNA and CDR2 YSLEER. CDR3 length: 17 residues. V lost 1 base and J lost 1; bases outside the gene matches: 2. CDR3 nucleotide sequence: TGCGCCAGCAGCCAAGGGGACAGGGCTTCTGGGGCCAACGTCCTGACTTTC. This gives the protein CASSQGDRASGANVLTF.

The chain combines TRBV6-1 with TRBJ2-7; 8 bases align to TRBD2. Germline V gives CDR1 MNHNS, CDR2 SASEGT. Trimming took 6 bases from V and 5 from J; bases not matched to a gene: 9. CDR3 length: 14 amino acids. The CDR3 nucleotides are TGTGCCAGCAGCCAGGGGACTAGGGGAGACGAGCAGTACTTC. It codes for CASSQGTRGDEQYF.

The chain carries TRBV19 and TRBJ2-4; 10 nucleotides match TRBD2. CDR3 length equals 18 residues. V shed 10 bases and J 0 bases; nucleotides not matched to a gene: 15. CDR1 and CDR2 from the germline V gene are LNHDA and SQIVND (reference sequence). The chain's CDR3 is CANTFGLAENIAKNIQYF. DNA for the CDR3: TGTGCCAATACCTTCGGACTAGCGGAGAATATAGCCAAAAACATTCAGTACTTC.

The chain carries TRBV27 and TRBJ2-4; 7 bases fit TRBD1. The V gene's germline CDR1 is MNHEY and CDR2 SMNVEV (reference sequence). J gave up 6 bases and V 5 bases, and 7 bases lay outside the gene matches. The CDR3 loop spans 14 amino acids. CDR3 coding DNA: TGTGCCAGCAGTCCGAGACAGGGTGGAAACATTCAGTACTTC. It encodes CASSPRQGGNIQYF.

For the CDR3, the DNA is TGTGCCAGCAGCCAAGACCAGGGGCAGGTAGATACGCAGTATTTT. Encoded protein: CASSQDQGQVDTQYF. This chain links TRBV4-2 with TRBJ2-3, with a tentative D call TRBD1 (6 bases). The V end was cut by 0 bases, the J end by 5 bases, with 12 bases between. The CDR3 consists of 15 residues. The germline CDR1 and CDR2 sequences are LGHNA and YNFKEQ.

The chain carries TRBV5-1 and TRBJ2-5, with 14 bases that match TRBD2. The V gene's germline CDR1 is SGHRS and CDR2 YFSETQ. V trimming: 4 bases; J trimming: 1 base; junction bases outside the gene matches: 3. The CDR3 has 16 amino acids. This CDR3 is CASSIGTSGGQETQYF. In DNA, the CDR3 is TGCGCCAGCAGCATCGGGACTAGCGGGGGCCAAGAGACCCAGTACTTC.

The V call is TRBV6-6, the J call TRBJ2-7; 9 bases agree with TRBD1. In germline, CDR1 is MNHNY, CDR2 SVGAGI (reference sequence). The CDR3 contains 14 residues. Unmatched junction bases numbered 7, after V lost 6 bases and J lost 4 bases. Here the CDR3 DNA reads TGTGCCAGCAGCAATACAGGGGGCTGGTACGAGCAGTACTTC. Translating it yields CASSNTGGWYEQYF.

The chain couples TRBV5-1 to TRBJ2-3; perhaps TRBD1 as D (5 bases). The CDR3 loop spans 16 amino acids. The V end lost 4 bases, the J end lost 0 bases, and 15 bases lay between the germline ends. Germline CDR1 and CDR2: SGHRS and YFSETQ. CDR3 loop: CASSPRQGGSTDTQYF. Here the CDR3 DNA reads TGCGCCAGCAGCCCGCGGCAGGGCGGAAGCACAGATACGCAGTATTTT.

The gene calls are TRBV5-1 and TRBJ2-7; 11 nucleotides line up with TRBD2. The germline V gene encodes CDR1 SGHRS and CDR2 YFSETQ. V gave up 3 bases and J gave up 6 bases; unmatched junction bases: 5. The CDR3 spans 14 residues. The CDR3 nucleotides are TGCGCCAGCAGCTCAGATAGCGGGAGGGGCGAGCAGTACTTC. Encoded protein: CASSSDSGRGEQYF.

The V gene is TRBV11-3, the J gene TRBJ2-7; D is ambiguous. Per germline, CDR1 SGHNT and CDR2 YENEEA. The CDR3 loop spans 15 amino acids. V lost 1 base and J 3 bases, leaving 13 bases between the germline ends. This CDR3 reads CASSLGAGRDYEQYF. The CDR3 nucleotides read TGTGCCAGCAGCTTAGGGGCAGGCAGAGACTACGAGCAGTACTTC.

J is TRBJ2-5 and V is TRBV5-4; 13 nucleotides agree with TRBD2. CDR1 SGHNT and CDR2 YYREEE come from the germline V gene (reference sequence). This CDR3 has 15 residues. V shed 3 bases and J 2 bases; nucleotides not matched to a gene: 1. In DNA, the CDR3 is TGTGCCAGCAGCTGGACTAGCGGGGGTCAAGAGACCCAGTACTTC. Amino acids: CASSWTSGGQETQYF. The entire variable domain, with the rest obtained from reference TRBV5-4 and TRBJ2-5, is as follows: ETGVTQSPTHLIKTRGQQVTLRCSSQSGHNTVSWYQQALGQGPQFIFQYYREEENGRGNFPPRFSGLQFPNYSSELNVNALELDDSALYLCASSWTSGGQETQYFGPGTRLLVL.

This clone was seen only a few times. V usage is TRBV7-8 and J usage is TRBJ1-2; a weak D match, TRBD1 (6 bases). The CDR3 consists of 19 residues. V was pared by 5 bases and J by 2 bases, with 27 bases between. CDR1 and CDR2 from the germline V gene are SGHVS and FQNEAQ. CDR3 in DNA: TGTGCCAGCAGCCTATCCAGGGCCTCCCAGGGGAAGGTCAACTATGGCTACACCTTC. It encodes CASSLSRASQGKVNYGYTF.